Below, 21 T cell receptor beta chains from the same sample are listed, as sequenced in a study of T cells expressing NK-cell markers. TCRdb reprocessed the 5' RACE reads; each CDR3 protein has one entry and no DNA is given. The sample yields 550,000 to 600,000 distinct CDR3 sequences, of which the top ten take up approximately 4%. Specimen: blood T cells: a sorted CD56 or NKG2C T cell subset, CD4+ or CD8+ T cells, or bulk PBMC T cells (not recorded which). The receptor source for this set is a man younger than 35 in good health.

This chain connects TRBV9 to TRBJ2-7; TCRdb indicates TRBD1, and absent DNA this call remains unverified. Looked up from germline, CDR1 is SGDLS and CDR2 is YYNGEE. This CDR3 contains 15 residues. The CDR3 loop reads CASSVGGTGSHEQYF.

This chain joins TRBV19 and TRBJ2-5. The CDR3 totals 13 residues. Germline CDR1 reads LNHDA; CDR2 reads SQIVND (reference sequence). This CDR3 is CASSSRLQETQYF.

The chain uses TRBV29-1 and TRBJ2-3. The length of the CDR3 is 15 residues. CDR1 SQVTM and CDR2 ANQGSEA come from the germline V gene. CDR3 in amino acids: CSVVRDLGPTDTQYF.

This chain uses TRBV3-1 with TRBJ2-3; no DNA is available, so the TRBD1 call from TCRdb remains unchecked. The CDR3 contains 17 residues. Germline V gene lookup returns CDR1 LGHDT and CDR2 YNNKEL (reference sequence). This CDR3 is CASSQEIRGRITDTQYF.

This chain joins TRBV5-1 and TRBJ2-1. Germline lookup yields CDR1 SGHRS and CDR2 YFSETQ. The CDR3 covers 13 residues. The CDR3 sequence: CASSQGSYNEQFF.

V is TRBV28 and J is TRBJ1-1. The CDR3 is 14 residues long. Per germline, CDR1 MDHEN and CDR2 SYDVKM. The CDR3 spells CASSLLRGGTEAFF.

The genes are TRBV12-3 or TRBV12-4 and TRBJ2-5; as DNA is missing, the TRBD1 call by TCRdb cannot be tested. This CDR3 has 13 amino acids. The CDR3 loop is CASTPRGQETQYF.

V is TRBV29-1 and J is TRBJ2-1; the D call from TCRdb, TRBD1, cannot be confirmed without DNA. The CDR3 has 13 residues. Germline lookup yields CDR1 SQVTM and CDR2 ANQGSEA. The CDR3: CSVSLGRGNEQFF.

The CDR3 here is CASSTNRGWAKNIQYF. V gene TRBV7-8 combines with J gene TRBJ2-4; TCRdb outputs TRBD1, but without DNA this stays unchecked. The germline CDR1 and CDR2 sequences are SGHVS and FQNEAQ. The CDR3 length is 16 residues.

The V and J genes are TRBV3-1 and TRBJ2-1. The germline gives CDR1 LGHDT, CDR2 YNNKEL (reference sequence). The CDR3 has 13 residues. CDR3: CASSQVNSGEQFF.

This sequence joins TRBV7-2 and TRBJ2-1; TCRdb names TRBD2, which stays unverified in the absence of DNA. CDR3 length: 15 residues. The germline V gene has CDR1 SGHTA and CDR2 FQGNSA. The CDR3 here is CASSLELALGSEQFF.

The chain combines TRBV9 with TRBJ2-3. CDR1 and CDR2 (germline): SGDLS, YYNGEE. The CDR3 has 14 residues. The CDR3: CASTYRTSADTQYF.

CDR3 sequence: CASSSTGHLNTEAFF. This sequence joins TRBV7-9 and TRBJ1-1; TCRdb selects TRBD1, and the lack of DNA leaves this call unchecked. Germline assignment: CDR1 SEHNR and CDR2 FQNEAQ (reference sequence). This CDR3 has 15 amino acids.

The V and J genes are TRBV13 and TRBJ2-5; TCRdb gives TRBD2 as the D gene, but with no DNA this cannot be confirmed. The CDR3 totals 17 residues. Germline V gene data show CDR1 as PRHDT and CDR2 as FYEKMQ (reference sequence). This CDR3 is CASSLGSLPSGGETQYF.

The CDR3 here is CASSTGDIGEELFF. This chain uses TRBV5-1 with TRBJ1-4; TCRdb's assignment of TRBD1 cannot be checked, as there is no DNA. This CDR3 is 14 amino acids long. Germline V gives CDR1 SGHRS, CDR2 YFSETQ.

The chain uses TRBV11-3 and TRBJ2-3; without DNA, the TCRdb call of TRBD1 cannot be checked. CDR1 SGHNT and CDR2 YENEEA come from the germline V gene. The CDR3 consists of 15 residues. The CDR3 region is CASSPCRGLKDTQYF.

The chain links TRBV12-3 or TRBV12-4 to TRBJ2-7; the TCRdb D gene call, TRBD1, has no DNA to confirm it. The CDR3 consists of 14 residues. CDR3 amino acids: CASSDRSASYEQYF.

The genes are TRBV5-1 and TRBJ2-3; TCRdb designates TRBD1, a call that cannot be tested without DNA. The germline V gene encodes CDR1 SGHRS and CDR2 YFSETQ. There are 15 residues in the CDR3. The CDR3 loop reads CASSPGQGGTDTQYF.

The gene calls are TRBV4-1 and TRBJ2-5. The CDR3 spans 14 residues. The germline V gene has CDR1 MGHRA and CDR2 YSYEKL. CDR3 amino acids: CASSQFQLAETQYF.

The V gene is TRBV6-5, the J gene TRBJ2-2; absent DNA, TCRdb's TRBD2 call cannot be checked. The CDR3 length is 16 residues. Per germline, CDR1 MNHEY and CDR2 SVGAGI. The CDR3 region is CASSWKVAGVPGELFF.

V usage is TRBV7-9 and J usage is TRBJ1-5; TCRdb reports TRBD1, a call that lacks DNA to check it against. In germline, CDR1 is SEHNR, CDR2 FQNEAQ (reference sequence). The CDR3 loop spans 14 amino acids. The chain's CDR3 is CASSTGTYRQPQHF.